Here is one TCR beta chain with its context. It has no known antigen specificity. No base quality information exists; no much larger clone differs at one position. Participants in the prospective study were aged roughly 18 to 100 years, lived in some 24 United States geographic areas, and enrolled through a virtual design. In the prospective study, participants were assigned to cohorts based on the clinical history participants reported in a screening survey and a study questionnaire. Recovered participants in ImmuneRACE Cohort 3 were defined by two consecutive negative NP/OP PCR tests, clearance by a healthcare professional, or resolution of symptoms. In the prospective study, whole blood, serum and a nasopharyngeal or oropharyngeal swab were collected from each participant by mobile phlebotomists. Over a 2-month period, participants in the prospective study had the option of providing additional blood draws and questionnaires. Blood samples from the prospective study were shipped frozen or at room temperature prior to DNA extraction.

The data originate from a study of blood T cell repertoires in COVID-19 (TCRdb year 2020). At the level of the whole study: Samples covering the acute and convalescent phases of COVID-19 were provided by collaborators in the United States, Italy and Spain. The dataset comprised deeply sampled blood TCRbeta repertoires from subjects exposed to, actively infected with, or recovered from COVID-19. The prospective study material was composed of cDNA or gDNA derived from T cells, B-cell-depleted T cells, or PBMCs. Where available, HLA class I and class II types were taken from metadata supplied by the sample provider and were not determined by assay-based typing. The repertoires were released in a freely available public database intended as a resource for research on the immune response to SARS-CoV-2. Sample metadata almost always included a de-identified subject ID, COVID-19 status, age in years and sex. Samples came from the ongoing ImmuneRACE study (first 160 participants) plus 1,254 subjects from 6 global collaborators. Broad study findings and their caveats: Clinical and demographic metadata were provided uncurated, with the amount varying by source and participant.

V is cut back by 5 bases and J by 7 bases, with 10 bases in the junction unmatched. According to the germline V gene (reference sequence), CDR1 reads LGHDT and CDR2 reads YNNKEL. The CDR3 has 15 amino acids, counting the end cysteine and phenylalanine. Only the CDR3 DNA is retained, 45 bases long and in frame from the first base. The immunoSEQ Assay, a bias-controlled multiplex PCR, was used to amplify TCRbeta CDR3 regions from genomic DNA. Per the authors' processing: The number of nucleated cells in each sample was estimated from the amplification of reference gene primers within the assay. To quantify the absolute abundance of each unique TCRbeta CDR3 rearrangement, sequence reads were collapsed and filtered. Productive Simpson clonality was computed per sample as the square root of Simpson's diversity index over productive rearrangements. Imported from immuneACCESS, the table was reduced by TCRdb to in-frame sequences with V and J called. These copies leave out some clones; in studies compared against another copy, an unresolved V gene accounts for under half, and the cause of the remainder is not known. V and J calls and clone size come straight from that table; D and trimming were deduced from the DNA. The sample records roughly 200,000 clones, 75% to 90% of which are singletons. Of the sample, roughly 6% is held by the ten largest clones.

The clonotype originates from a man aged 35-49 years who had recovered from COVID-19. The specimen sequenced was PBMCs or T cells enriched from blood (not recorded which). The chain employs TRBV3-1 (or the pseudogene TRBV3-2) and TRBJ1-2, with TRBD1 matching 10 junction bases. The CDR3 amino acid sequence is: CASSTTGDRGGGYTF. The bases read TGTGCCAGCAGCACCACCGGGGACAGGGGTGGTGGCTACACCTTC.